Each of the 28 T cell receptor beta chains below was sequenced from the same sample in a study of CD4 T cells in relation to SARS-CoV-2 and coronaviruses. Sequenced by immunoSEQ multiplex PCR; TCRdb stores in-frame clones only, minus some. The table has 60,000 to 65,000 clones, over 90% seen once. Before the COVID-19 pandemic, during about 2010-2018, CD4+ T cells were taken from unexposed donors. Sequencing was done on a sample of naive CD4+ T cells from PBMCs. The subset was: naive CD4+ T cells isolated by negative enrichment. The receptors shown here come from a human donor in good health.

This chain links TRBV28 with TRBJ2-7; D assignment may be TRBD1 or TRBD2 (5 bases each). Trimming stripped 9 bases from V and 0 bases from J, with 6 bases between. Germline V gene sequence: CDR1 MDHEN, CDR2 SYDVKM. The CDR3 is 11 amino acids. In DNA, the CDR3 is TGTGCCAGTGGGGGCTCCTACGAGCAGTACTTC. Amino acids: CASGGSYEQYF.

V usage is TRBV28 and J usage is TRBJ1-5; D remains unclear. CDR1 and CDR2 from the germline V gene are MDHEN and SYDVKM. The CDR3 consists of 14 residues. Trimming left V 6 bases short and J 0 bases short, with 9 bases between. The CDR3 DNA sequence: TGTGCCAGCAGCCTGGGTTTTAGCAATCAGCCCCAGCATTTT. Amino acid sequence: CASSLGFSNQPQHF.

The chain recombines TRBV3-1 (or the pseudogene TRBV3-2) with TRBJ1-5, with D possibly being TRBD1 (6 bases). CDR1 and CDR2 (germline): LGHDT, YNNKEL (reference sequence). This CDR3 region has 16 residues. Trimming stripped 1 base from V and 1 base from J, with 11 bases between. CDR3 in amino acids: CASSQGWQGSNQPQHF. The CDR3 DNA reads TGTGCCAGCAGCCAAGGTTGGCAGGGGAGCAATCAGCCCCAGCATTTT.

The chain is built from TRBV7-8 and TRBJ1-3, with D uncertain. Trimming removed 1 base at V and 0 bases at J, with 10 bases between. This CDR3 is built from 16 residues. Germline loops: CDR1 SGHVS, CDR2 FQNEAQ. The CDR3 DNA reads TGTGCCAGCAGCTTAGGAGGCGCCCGCTCTGGAAACACCATATATTTT. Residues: CASSLGGARSGNTIYF.

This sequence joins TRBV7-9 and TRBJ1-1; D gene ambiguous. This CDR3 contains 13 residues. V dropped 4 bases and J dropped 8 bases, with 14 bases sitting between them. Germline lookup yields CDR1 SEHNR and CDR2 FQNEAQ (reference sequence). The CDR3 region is CASSSEGGYEAFF. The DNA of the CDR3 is TGTGCCAGCAGCTCAGAAGGAGGTTACGAAGCTTTCTTT.

The chain's CDR3 is CASRSTGIEKLFF. CDR3 in DNA: TGTGCCAGCAGGAGTACAGGGATTGAAAAACTGTTTTTT. The chain joins TRBV28 to TRBJ1-4; tentatively, D is TRBD1 (6 bases). This CDR3 has 13 residues. The V and J ends lost 6 bases and 7 bases respectively, with 12 bases between them. The germline V gene encodes CDR1 MDHEN and CDR2 SYDVKM.

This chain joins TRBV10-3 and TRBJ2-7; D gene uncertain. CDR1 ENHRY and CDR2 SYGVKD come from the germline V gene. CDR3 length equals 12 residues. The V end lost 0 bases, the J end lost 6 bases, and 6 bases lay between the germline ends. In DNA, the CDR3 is TGTGCCATCAGTGAGTCTGGGTTCGAGCAGTACTTC. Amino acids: CAISESGFEQYF.

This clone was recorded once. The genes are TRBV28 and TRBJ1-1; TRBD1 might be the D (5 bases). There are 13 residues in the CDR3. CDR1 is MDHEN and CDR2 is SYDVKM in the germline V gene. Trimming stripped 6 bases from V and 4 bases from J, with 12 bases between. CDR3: CASSLTGVTEAFF. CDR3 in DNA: TGTGCCAGCAGCCTGACGGGGGTCACTGAAGCTTTCTTT.

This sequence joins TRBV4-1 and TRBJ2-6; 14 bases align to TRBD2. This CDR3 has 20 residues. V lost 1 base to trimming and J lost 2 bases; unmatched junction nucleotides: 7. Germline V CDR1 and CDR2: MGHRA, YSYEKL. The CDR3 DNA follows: TGCGCCAGCAGCCAAGTGGGACTAGCGGGAGAGAAAGCTGGGGCCAACGTCCTGACTTTC. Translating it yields CASSQVGLAGEKAGANVLTF.

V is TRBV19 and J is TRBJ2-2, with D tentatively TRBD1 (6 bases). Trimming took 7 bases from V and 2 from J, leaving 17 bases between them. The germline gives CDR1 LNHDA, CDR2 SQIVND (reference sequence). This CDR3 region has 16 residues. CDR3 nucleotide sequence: TGTGCCAGTATCTCAAGAGGGACATTAAACACCGGGGAGCTGTTTTTT. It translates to CASISRGTLNTGELFF.

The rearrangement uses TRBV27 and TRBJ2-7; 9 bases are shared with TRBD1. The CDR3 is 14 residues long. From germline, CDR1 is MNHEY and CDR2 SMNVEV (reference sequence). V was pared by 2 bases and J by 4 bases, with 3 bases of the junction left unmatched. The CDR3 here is CASSLTQGAYEQYF. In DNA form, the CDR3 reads TGTGCCAGCAGTTTAACACAGGGGGCGTACGAGCAGTACTTC.

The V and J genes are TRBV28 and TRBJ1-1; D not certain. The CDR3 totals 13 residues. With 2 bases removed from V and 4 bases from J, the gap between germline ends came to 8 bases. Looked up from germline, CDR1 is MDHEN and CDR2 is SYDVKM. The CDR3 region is CASSLGVTTEAFF. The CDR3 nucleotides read TGTGCCAGCAGTTTAGGAGTAACCACTGAAGCTTTCTTT.

The CDR3 protein is CASSEGQGRGDTQYF. Written as DNA, the CDR3 is TGTGCCAGCAGTGAAGGACAGGGGAGGGGAGATACGCAGTATTTT. J is TRBJ2-3 and V is TRBV27; TRBD1 aligns across 9 bases. In germline, CDR1 is MNHEY, CDR2 SMNVEV (reference sequence). There are 15 residues in the CDR3. Trimming took 5 bases from V and 5 from J; bases not matched to a gene: 8.

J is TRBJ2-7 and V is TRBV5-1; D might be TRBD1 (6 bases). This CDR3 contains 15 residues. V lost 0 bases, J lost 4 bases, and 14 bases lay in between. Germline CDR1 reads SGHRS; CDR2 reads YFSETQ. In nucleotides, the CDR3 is TGCGCCAGCAGCTTGGTGGCAGGACAGCAGTACGAGCAGTACTTC. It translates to CASSLVAGQQYEQYF. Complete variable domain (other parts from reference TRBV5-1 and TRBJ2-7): KAGVTQTPRYLIKTRGQQVTLSCSPISGHRSVSWYQQTPGQGLQFLFEYFSETQRNKGNFPGRFSGRQFSNSRSEMNVSTLELGDSALYLCASSLVAGQQYEQYFGPGTRLTVT.

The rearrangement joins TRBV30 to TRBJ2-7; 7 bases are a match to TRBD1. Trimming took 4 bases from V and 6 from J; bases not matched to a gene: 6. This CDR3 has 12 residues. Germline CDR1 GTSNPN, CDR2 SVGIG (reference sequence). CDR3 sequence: CAWTTGVGEQYF. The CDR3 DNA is TGTGCCTGGACTACAGGGGTTGGCGAGCAGTACTTC.

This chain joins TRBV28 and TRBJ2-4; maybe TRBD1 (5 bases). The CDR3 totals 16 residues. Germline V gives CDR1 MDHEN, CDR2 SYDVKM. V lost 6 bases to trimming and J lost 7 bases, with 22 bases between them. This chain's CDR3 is CASSHQGKMYLNIQYF. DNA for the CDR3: TGTGCCAGCAGCCACCAGGGAAAAATGTATCTTAACATTCAGTACTTC.

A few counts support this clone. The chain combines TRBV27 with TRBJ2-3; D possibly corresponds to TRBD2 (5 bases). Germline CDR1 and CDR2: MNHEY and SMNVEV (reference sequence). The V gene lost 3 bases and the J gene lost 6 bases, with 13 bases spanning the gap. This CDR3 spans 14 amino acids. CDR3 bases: TGTGCCAGCAGTTTGGCAAGGACTTGGGATACGCAGTATTTT. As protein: CASSLARTWDTQYF.

The CDR3 protein is CASSLRGGSGNTIYF. Here the CDR3 DNA reads TGTGCCAGCAGCTTGCGGGGGGGATCTGGAAACACCATATATTTT. V gene TRBV5-6 combines with J gene TRBJ1-3; D possibly corresponds to TRBD1 (5 bases). The CDR3 extends over 15 amino acids. Per the germline V gene, CDR1 is SGHDT and CDR2 is YYEEEE. Between the trimmed V and J ends, which lost 1 base and 1 base, there was a span of 9 bases. Full variable domain (outside the CDR3, taken from reference TRBV5-6 and TRBJ1-3): DAGVTQSPTHLIKTRGQQVTLRCSPKSGHDTVSWYQQALGQGPQFIFQYYEEEERQRGNFPDRFSGHQFPNYSSELNVNALLLGDSALYLCASSLRGGSGNTIYFGEGSWLTVV.

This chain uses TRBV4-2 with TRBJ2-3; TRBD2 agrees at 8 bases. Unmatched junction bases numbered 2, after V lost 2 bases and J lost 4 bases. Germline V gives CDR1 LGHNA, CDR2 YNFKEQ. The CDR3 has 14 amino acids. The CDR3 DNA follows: TGTGCCAGCAGCCAACTAGCGGGTCCAGATACGCAGTATTTT. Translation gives CASSQLAGPDTQYF.

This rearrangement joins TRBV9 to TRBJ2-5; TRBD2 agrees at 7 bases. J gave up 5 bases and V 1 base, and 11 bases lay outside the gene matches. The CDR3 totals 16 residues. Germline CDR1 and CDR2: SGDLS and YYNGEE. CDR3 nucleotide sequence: TGTGCCAGCAGCGTATTAGGAAGCGGGGTGGGGGAGACCCAGTACTTC. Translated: CASSVLGSGVGETQYF.

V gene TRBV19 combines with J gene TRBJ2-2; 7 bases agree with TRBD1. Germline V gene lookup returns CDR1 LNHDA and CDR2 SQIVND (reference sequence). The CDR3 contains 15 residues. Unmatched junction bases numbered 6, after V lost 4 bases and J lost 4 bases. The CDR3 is CASSKDRMSTGELFF. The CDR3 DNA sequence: TGTGCCAGTAGTAAGGACAGGATGAGCACCGGGGAGCTGTTTTTT.

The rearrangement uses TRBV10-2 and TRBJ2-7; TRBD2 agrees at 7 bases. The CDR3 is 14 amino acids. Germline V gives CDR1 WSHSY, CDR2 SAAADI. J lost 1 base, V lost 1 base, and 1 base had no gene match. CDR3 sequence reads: CASSEWGLSYEQYF. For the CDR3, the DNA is TGCGCCAGCAGTGAGTGGGGACTATCCTACGAGCAGTACTTC.

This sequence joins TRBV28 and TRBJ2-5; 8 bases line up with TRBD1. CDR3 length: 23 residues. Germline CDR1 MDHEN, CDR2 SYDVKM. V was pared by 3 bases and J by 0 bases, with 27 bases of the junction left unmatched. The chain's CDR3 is CASSFFQGAFGSLEPGNQETQYF. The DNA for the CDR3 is TGTGCCAGCAGTTTTTTCCAGGGGGCGTTCGGAAGTCTGGAACCGGGCAACCAAGAGACCCAGTACTTC.

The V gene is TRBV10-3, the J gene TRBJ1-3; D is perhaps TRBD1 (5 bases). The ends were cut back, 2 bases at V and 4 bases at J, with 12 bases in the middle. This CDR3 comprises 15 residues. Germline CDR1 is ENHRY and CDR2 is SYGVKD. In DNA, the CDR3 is TGTGCCATCAGTGAGGCCGGGGGATCGGGAAACACCATATATTTT. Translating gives CAISEAGGSGNTIYF.

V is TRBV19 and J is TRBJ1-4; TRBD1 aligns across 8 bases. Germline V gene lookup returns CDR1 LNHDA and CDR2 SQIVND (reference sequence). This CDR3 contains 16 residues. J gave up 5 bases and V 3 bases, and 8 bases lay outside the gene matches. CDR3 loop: CASSIGQGAQNEKLFF. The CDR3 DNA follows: TGTGCCAGTAGTATTGGGCAGGGGGCCCAAAATGAAAAACTGTTTTTT.

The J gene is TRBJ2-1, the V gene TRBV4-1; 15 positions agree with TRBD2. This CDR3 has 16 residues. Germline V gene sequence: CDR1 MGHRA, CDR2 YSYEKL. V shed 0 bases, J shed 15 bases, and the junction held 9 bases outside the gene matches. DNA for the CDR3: TGCGCCAGCAGCCAAGATCGAGGACTAGCGGGAGGGCTGGGGTTCTTC. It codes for CASSQDRGLAGGLGFF.

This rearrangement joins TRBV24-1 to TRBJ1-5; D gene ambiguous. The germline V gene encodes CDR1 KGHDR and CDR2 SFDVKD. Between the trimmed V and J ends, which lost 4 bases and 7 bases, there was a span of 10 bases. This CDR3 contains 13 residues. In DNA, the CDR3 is TGTGCCACCAGTGACGACGATTTACAGCCCCAGCATTTT. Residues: CATSDDDLQPQHF.

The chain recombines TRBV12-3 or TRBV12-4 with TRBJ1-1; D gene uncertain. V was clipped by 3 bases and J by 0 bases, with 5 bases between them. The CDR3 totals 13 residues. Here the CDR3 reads CASSLQVNTEAFF. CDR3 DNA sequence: TGTGCCAGCAGTTTGCAAGTGAACACTGAAGCTTTCTTT.